One TCR beta chain is described in this entry. Combining a sample-barcoded 5' primer with a J-beta primer mix, a second PCR ran for about 7 to 11 cycles. Researchers report that each sample yielded at least 2.5 million CDR3-containing paired-end reads. Each CDR3 protein is one row after TCRdb ran MiXCR on the 5' RACE reads. The repertoire holds about 1.6 million distinct CDR3 sequences, with about 31% as singletons. Healthy individuals of Caucasian origin from Russia, aged roughly 6 to 100, served as donors. Every participating donor contributed roughly 10 milliliters of peripheral blood through a draw. The data belong to a study of blood T cells in healthy people across ages. Study-level background: For every two T cells, template switching captured about one barcoded beta molecule.

The CDR3 covers 14 residues. Trimming shortened V by 5 bases and J by 7 bases, and 14 bases separated the two germline ends. The clonotype comes from a woman aged 25 to 39 in good health. The chain links TRBV12-3 or TRBV12-4 to TRBJ2-2, with no clear D. The sequenced sample was blood. In DNA form, the CDR3 reads TGTGCCAGCAGTCAAACAGCCTCTGGCGGGGAGCTGTTTTTT. It translates to CASSQTASGGELFF.